This paragraph covers one T cell receptor beta chain sequence. This entry is derived from a study of blood T cell repertoires in COVID-19. Libraries were prepared by immunoSEQ multiplex PCR; TCRdb keeps only in-frame clonotypes and omits some of them. The sample gives 40,000 to 50,000 clones, 80% to 90% of which show up once; about 6.1% is in the top ten. This sequence originates from a human donor in a cohort sampled during active COVID-19. The sample comprised peripheral blood.

Here the CDR3 reads CAWIGQGQTTIYF. DNA for the CDR3: TGTGCCTGGATAGGCCAGGGACAAACCACCATATATTTT. The V and J genes are TRBV30 and TRBJ1-3; possible D gene TRBD1, 6 bases. CDR3 length: 13 residues. CDR1 and CDR2 (germline): GTSNPN, SVGIG (reference sequence). V lost 4 bases and J 9 bases, leaving 16 bases between the germline ends.